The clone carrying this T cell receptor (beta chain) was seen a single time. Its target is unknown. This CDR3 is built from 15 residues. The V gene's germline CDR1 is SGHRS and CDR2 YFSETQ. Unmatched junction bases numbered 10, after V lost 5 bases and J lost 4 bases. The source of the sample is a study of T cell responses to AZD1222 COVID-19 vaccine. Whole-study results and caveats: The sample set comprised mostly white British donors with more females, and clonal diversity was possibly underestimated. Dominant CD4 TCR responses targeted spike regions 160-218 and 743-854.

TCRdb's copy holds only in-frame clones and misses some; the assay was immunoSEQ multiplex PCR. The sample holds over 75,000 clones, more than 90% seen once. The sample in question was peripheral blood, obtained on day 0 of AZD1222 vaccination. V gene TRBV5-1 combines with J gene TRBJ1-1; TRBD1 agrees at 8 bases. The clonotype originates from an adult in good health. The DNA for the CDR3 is TGCGCCAGCAGTTTTACAGGGGGTCGGGTCACTGAAGCTTTCTTT. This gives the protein CASSFTGGRVTEAFF.